The entry below gives a single T cell receptor (beta chain) sequence along with its context. What it binds is not known. The sample comes from a study of identical twins. Trimming cost V 0 bases and J 11 bases, with 7 bases left between them. This CDR3 region has 11 residues. In germline, CDR1 is MGHRA, CDR2 YSYEKL. Points from the study as a whole: Modelling underestimated the level of out-of-frame TCR alpha sharing observed in monozygotic twins. Fewer insertions were carried by abundant cord blood beta clonotypes, but none was seen in memory repertoires.

TCRdb used MiXCR to reprocess the 5' RACE reads, holding one entry per CDR3 protein. The sample holds some 1,600,000 distinct CDR3 sequences, less than 40% seen once. The donor group consisted entirely of healthy Caucasians. This receptor was identified in a newborn girl in good health. This chain connects TRBV4-1 to TRBJ1-1; D is perhaps TRBD1 (5 bases). The sample was cord blood. CDR3 DNA: TGCGCCAGCAGCCAAGACAGGGATGCTTTCTTT. Protein sequence: CASSQDRDAFF.